The T cell receptor beta chain under discussion was sequenced for a study of blood T cell repertoires in COVID-19. As for the study in general: Samples taken during acute and convalescent COVID-19 were collected in the United States, Italy and Spain. T cells, B-cell-depleted T cells, or PBMCs supplied cDNA or gDNA.

This CDR3 spans 13 amino acids. Trimming cost V 3 bases and J 5 bases, with 11 bases left between them. Germline loops: CDR1 SGDLS, CDR2 YYNGEE. Original analysis: Estimation of nucleated cell counts relied on the amplification of reference gene primers. TCRdb's copy holds only in-frame clones and misses some; the assay was immunoSEQ multiplex PCR. That table gives V, J and clone size, and the DNA gave D and trimming. The sample lists 75,000 to 90,000 clones; over 70% were seen once. The table lists this clone with a few counts. The clonotype originates from a middle-aged woman with active or convalescent COVID-19. The genes are TRBV9 and TRBJ1-2; a weak D match, TRBD1 (6 bases). The sequencing sample was made of peripheral blood. The CDR3 reads CASSAGTQYGYTF. DNA for the CDR3: TGTGCCAGCAGCGCAGGGACACAATATGGCTACACCTTC.